These 8 T cell receptor beta chains came from one sample sequenced in a study of blood T cell repertoires in COVID-19 (dated by TCRdb to the early 2020s). The method was the immunoSEQ multiplex PCR assay. TCRdb limited this immuneACCESS table to in-frame rearrangements with V and J called. A share of clones is missing; checked studies link under half to unresolved V genes, and the rest is unexplained. This sample holds some 110,000 clones; about nine tenths were observed only once. Together, the top ten hold more than 6% of the sample. Sequenced input: peripheral blood. Receptors were obtained from a human donor in a cohort sampled during active COVID-19.

This sequence joins TRBV5-1 and TRBJ2-7, with a tentative D call TRBD2 (6 bases). CDR3 size: 12 residues. V shed 3 bases and J shed 4 bases, with 8 bases lying between them. Germline lookup yields CDR1 SGHRS and CDR2 YFSETQ. CDR3 amino acids: CASSSAGYEQYF. The CDR3 region has the DNA TGCGCCAGCAGCTCCGCGGGATACGAGCAGTACTTC.

This chain uses TRBV9 with TRBJ1-3; D possibly corresponds to TRBD1 (6 bases). Germline V CDR1 and CDR2: SGDLS, YYNGEE. Trimming left V 4 bases short and J 0 bases short, with 14 bases between. CDR3 length: 16 amino acids. The CDR3 is CASSTPTGLSGNTIYF. CDR3 coding DNA: TGTGCCAGCAGCACCCCCACAGGGCTCTCTGGAAACACCATATATTTT.

V and J are TRBV5-5 and TRBJ2-3, with D maybe TRBD1 (5 bases). CDR1 is SGHKS, CDR2 YYEKEE, per germline (reference sequence). CDR3 length: 17 amino acids. V was trimmed by 3 bases and J by 6 bases, leaving 23 bases between them. For the CDR3, the DNA is TGTGCCAGCAGCTCTCGACCCGCTACAGGCCCCCCGGATACGCAGTATTTT. Translating gives CASSSRPATGPPDTQYF.

This chain uses TRBV9 with TRBJ2-1, with 9 bases that match TRBD2. Germline values: CDR1 SGDLS, CDR2 YYNGEE. V trimming: 5 bases; J trimming: 6 bases; junction bases outside the gene matches: 3. CDR3 length: 13 residues. The CDR3 bases are TGTGCCAGCAGGAAGACTAGCGGCAATGAGCAGTTCTTC. It specifies CASRKTSGNEQFF.

The table lists this clone with a few counts. This chain links TRBV19 with TRBJ2-2, with TRBD1 matching over 9 bases. The germline V gene has CDR1 LNHDA and CDR2 SQIVND (reference sequence). V lost 7 bases to trimming and J lost 5 bases; unmatched junction nucleotides: 8. The CDR3 length is 15 residues. CDR3 in DNA: TGTGCCAGTATCCCTACCGGGACAGGGACCGGGGAGCTGTTTTTT. Translation gives CASIPTGTGTGELFF.

The rearrangement links TRBV24-1 to TRBJ2-7; D is undetermined. Germline V lookup: CDR1 KGHDR, CDR2 SFDVKD. This CDR3 is 13 amino acids long. The V and J ends lost 5 bases and 3 bases respectively, with 10 bases between them. CDR3 sequence: CATSGPDHYEQYF. CDR3 sequence (DNA): TGTGCCACCAGTGGCCCAGATCACTACGAGCAGTACTTC.

This clone was seen a handful of times. This chain uses TRBV7-9 with TRBJ1-3; maybe TRBD1 (5 bases). V was pared by 4 bases and J by 2 bases, with 15 bases between. Germline V gives CDR1 SEHNR, CDR2 FQNEAQ (reference sequence). This CDR3 region has 16 residues. The CDR3: CASSSDGGFAGNTIYF. CDR3 coding DNA: TGTGCCAGCAGCTCCGACGGGGGGTTTGCTGGAAACACCATATATTTT. The variable domain in full, with the rest retrieved from reference TRBV7-9 and TRBJ1-3, is DTGVSQNPRHKITKRGQNVTFRCDPISEHNRLYWYRQTLGQGPEFLTYFQNEAQLEKSRLLSDRFSAERPKGSFSTLEIQRTEQGDSAMYLCASSSDGGFAGNTIYFGEGSWLTVV.

This sequence joins TRBV9 and TRBJ1-2; 7 bases map to TRBD1. J gave up 0 bases and V 0 bases, and 2 bases lay outside the gene matches. The CDR3 runs 15 residues. Germline assignment: CDR1 SGDLS and CDR2 YYNGEE. CDR3 in DNA: TGTGCCAGCAGCGTAGAGGGGGCATCTAACTATGGCTACACCTTC. Its translation is CASSVEGASNYGYTF.